Each of the 19 T cell receptor beta chains below was sequenced from the same sample in a study of untreated major depressive disorder. TCRdb keeps only in-frame clones here, not all; method: immunoSEQ multiplex PCR. The sample comprises tens of thousands of clones, 85% to 95% of which are singletons, and approximately 0.32% rests with the top ten. Specimen: CD4+ T cells from PBMCs. The receptors derive from a man aged 30 to 45 in good health.

This chain uses TRBV15 with TRBJ2-5; D not certain. The germline V gene has CDR1 LNHNV and CDR2 YYDKDF (reference sequence). V was trimmed by 5 bases and J by 1 base, leaving 8 bases between them. The CDR3 consists of 13 residues. For the CDR3, the DNA is TGTGCCACCAGCCAGGTCTTCCAAGAGACCCAGTACTTC. As protein: CATSQVFQETQYF.

The chain has TRBV4-2 and TRBJ2-3, with D uncertain. CDR1 LGHNA and CDR2 YNFKEQ come from the germline V gene. The CDR3 consists of 15 residues. The V end was cut by 0 bases, the J end by 2 bases, with 9 bases between. CDR3 DNA: TGTGCCAGCAGCCAAGATGTATTACACACAGATACGCAGTATTTT. Encoded protein: CASSQDVLHTDTQYF.

The V gene is TRBV6-6, the J gene TRBJ1-2; D gene ambiguous. V was cut by 2 bases and J by 6 bases, with 7 bases left in between. CDR1 and CDR2 (germline): MNHNY, SVGAGI (reference sequence). The CDR3 covers 12 residues. CDR3 DNA sequence: TGTGCCAGCAGTTACCAACGGAATGGCTACACCTTC. This translates into CASSYQRNGYTF.

The rearrangement joins TRBV4-3 to TRBJ2-7; TRBD1 is a possible D gene (6 bases). The V gene's germline CDR1 is LGHNA and CDR2 YSLEER. The CDR3 totals 13 residues. V was shortened by 6 bases and J by 5 bases, with 14 bases between the two germline ends. Here the CDR3 DNA reads TGCGCCAGCAGTCGCCTATCAGGGGACGAGCAGTACTTC. It translates to CASSRLSGDEQYF.

The chain carries TRBV7-9 and TRBJ1-1; possibly TRBD1 for D (5 bases). CDR1 is SEHNR and CDR2 is FQNEAQ in the germline V gene (reference sequence). The length of the CDR3 is 15 residues. Trimming left V 6 bases short and J 1 base short, with 15 bases between. As DNA, the CDR3 is TGTGCCAGCAGGCCCAGGGCGGGGGGGAACACTGAAGCTTTCTTT. This encodes CASRPRAGGNTEAFF.

V and J are TRBV30 and TRBJ1-1; D is unresolved. V gave up 0 bases and J gave up 1 base, with 9 bases separating them. CDR1 is GTSNPN and CDR2 is SVGIG in the germline V gene (reference sequence). This CDR3 contains 14 residues. The CDR3 reads CAWSVPWRNTEAFF. CDR3 DNA sequence: TGTGCCTGGAGTGTACCCTGGCGGAACACTGAAGCTTTCTTT.

The chain joins TRBV30 to TRBJ2-2; no clear D. This CDR3 comprises 10 residues. Germline V gene sequence: CDR1 GTSNPN, CDR2 SVGIG (reference sequence). Trimming removed 3 bases at V and 4 bases at J, with 0 bases between. This CDR3 reads CAWSTGELFF. The CDR3 region has the DNA TGTGCCTGGAGCACCGGGGAGCTGTTTTTT.

This clone has only one observation. The chain has TRBV28 and TRBJ1-5; 8 bases match TRBD1. Trimming cost V 7 bases and J 5 bases; bases outside gene matches: 4. This CDR3 comprises 13 residues. The germline V gene has CDR1 MDHEN and CDR2 SYDVKM. In DNA form, the CDR3 reads TGTGCCAGCAATAACAGGGGGGATCAGCCCCAGCATTTT. It translates to CASNNRGDQPQHF.

This chain links TRBV5-1 with TRBJ2-3; D perhaps matches TRBD2 (5 bases). V lost 2 bases to trimming and J lost 1 base, with 8 bases between them. Per germline, CDR1 SGHRS and CDR2 YFSETQ. CDR3 size: 14 residues. CDR3 loop: CASSLGSGTDTQYF. The CDR3 nucleotides are TGCGCCAGCAGCTTAGGGAGCGGCACAGATACGCAGTATTTT.

The chain has TRBV11-2 and TRBJ1-1; 7 bases are a match to TRBD1. The CDR3 is 14 residues long. Trimming cost V 5 bases and J 5 bases; bases outside gene matches: 8. Germline V gene lookup returns CDR1 SGHAT and CDR2 FQNNGV. For the CDR3, the DNA is TGTGCCAGCAGCACCACGACAGGGCGGACTGAAGCTTTCTTT. This sequence encodes CASSTTTGRTEAFF.

Here the CDR3 DNA reads TGTGCCAGCAGCTTACGGCGGGAAGAGACCCAGTACTTC. Translated: CASSLRREETQYF. The chain links TRBV7-2 to TRBJ2-5, with D maybe TRBD2 (5 bases). This CDR3 comprises 13 residues. V lost 2 bases and J lost 3, with 7 bases in between. The germline V gene has CDR1 SGHTA and CDR2 FQGNSA.

The gene calls are TRBV11-2 and TRBJ1-2, with D maybe TRBD1 (6 bases). CDR3 length: 16 residues. The V and J ends lost 1 base and 8 bases respectively, with 20 bases between them. The V gene's germline CDR1 is SGHAT and CDR2 FQNNGV. As DNA, the CDR3 is TGTGCCAGCAGCTTAGCCGGGGGCAGGGGAAGTTTGGGCTACACCTTC. This codes for CASSLAGGRGSLGYTF.

V and J are TRBV6-5 and TRBJ1-1, with D maybe TRBD1 (6 bases). From germline, CDR1 is MNHEY and CDR2 SVGAGI. The CDR3 is 14 amino acids. Deletions cut 3 bases from V and 7 bases from J, with 15 bases between. The CDR3 DNA reads TGTGCCAGCAGTTATATTGGGGGGGGCGGTGAAGCTTTCTTT. This codes for CASSYIGGGGEAFF.

The V gene is TRBV2, the J gene TRBJ2-4, with TRBD1 identical over 11 bases. Per germline, CDR1 SNHLY and CDR2 FYNNEI. The CDR3 contains 15 residues. The V gene end was trimmed by 8 bases and the J gene end by 2 bases; junction bases not matched to a gene: 5. The CDR3 sequence: CASWTGGASKNIQYF. The CDR3 DNA sequence: TGTGCCAGCTGGACAGGGGGCGCGTCCAAAAACATTCAGTACTTC.

The chain combines TRBV5-1 with TRBJ2-2, with D perhaps assigned TRBD1 or TRBD2 (5 bases each). The V gene lost 7 bases and the J gene lost 7 bases, with 11 bases spanning the gap. CDR1 SGHRS and CDR2 YFSETQ come from the germline V gene. CDR3 length: 12 residues. In DNA form, the CDR3 reads TGCGCCAGCCTCAGGGACGGCGGGGAGCTGTTTTTT. Amino acid sequence: CASLRDGGELFF.

V is TRBV27 and J is TRBJ2-2; no definite D call. Germline V CDR1 and CDR2: MNHEY, SMNVEV (reference sequence). Trimming stripped 6 bases from V and 3 bases from J, with 11 bases between. The CDR3 extends over 14 amino acids. CDR3 sequence (DNA): TGTGCCAGCAGCCCTTCGACCTACACCGGGGAGCTGTTTTTT. This sequence encodes CASSPSTYTGELFF.

This chain uses TRBV5-4 with TRBJ2-3; the match to TRBD1 covers 8 bases. There are 16 residues in the CDR3. Trimming took 4 bases from V and 2 from J; bases not matched to a gene: 9. Germline V gives CDR1 SGHNT, CDR2 YYREEE (reference sequence). The CDR3 reads CASSTGQGFSTDTQYF. CDR3 in DNA: TGTGCCAGCAGCACAGGACAGGGCTTTTCCACAGATACGCAGTATTTT. Supplemented by reference TRBV5-4 and TRBJ2-3, the full variable domain reads ETGVTQSPTHLIKTRGQQVTLRCSSQSGHNTVSWYQQALGQGPQFIFQYYREEENGRGNFPPRFSGLQFPNYSSELNVNALELDDSALYLCASSTGQGFSTDTQYFGPGTRLTVL.

The chain combines TRBV6-5 with TRBJ1-5; D might be TRBD1 (5 bases). The CDR3 covers 15 residues. Germline V gene sequence: CDR1 MNHEY, CDR2 SVGAGI. V shed 6 bases and J shed 6 bases, with 18 bases lying between them. CDR3 amino acids: CASRTGGTLGQPQHF. Here the CDR3 DNA reads TGTGCCAGCAGAACGGGGGGGACCCTAGGTCAGCCCCAGCATTTT.

The chain couples TRBV6-5 to TRBJ1-1; D call uncertain. The CDR3 has 15 amino acids. The V end was cut by 0 bases, the J end by 4 bases, with 12 bases between. CDR1 MNHEY and CDR2 SVGAGI come from the germline V gene. The CDR3 region is CASSYSSREGTEAFF. The CDR3 DNA sequence: TGTGCCAGCAGTTACTCGTCCCGGGAGGGCACTGAAGCTTTCTTT.